The clone carrying this T cell receptor beta chain was picked up a small number of times. The antigen is not known. A UMI-containing oligonucleotide was joined by 3' ligation to the TCR cDNA template. Cells were not sorted; total RNA input targeted roughly 1 to 1,100 ng. Ligated cDNA underwent four rounds of PCR with nested alpha and beta constant region primers and SP2. For blood and skin samples, reverse transcription used TCR alpha and beta constant primers. TCRdb reprocessed the 5' RACE reads via MiXCR and lists one record per CDR3 protein. Counted here are 55,000 to 65,000 distinct CDR3 sequences, approximately 8% occurring once; the ten biggest clones make up 15% to 20%. The sample originates from a study of naive and memory T cell subsets. Broader study findings: The RNA method is potentially sensitive to activation and differentiation changes.

Trimming shortened V by 5 bases and J by 2 bases, and 12 bases separated the two germline ends. CDR3 length: 15 amino acids. The germline CDR1 and CDR2 sequences are LNHDA and SQIVND (reference sequence). The receptor was derived from a female donor in good health. V is TRBV19 and J is TRBJ2-2; possible D gene TRBD1, 6 bases. CDR3 nucleotides: TGTGCCAGTAGTGGGACACCTATTAACACCGGGGAGCTGTTTTTT. This gives the protein CASSGTPINTGELFF.